One sample yielded the 20 T cell receptor beta chains listed below, sequenced in a study of blood T cell repertoires in COVID-19. This table comes from immunoSEQ multiplex PCR, and its TCRdb copy is limited to in-frame clones, with some not included. The profile shows 130,000 to 150,000 clones, about 76% of them singletons. What was sequenced was peripheral blood. The source is a woman in her 70s with COVID-19, enrolled during active disease.

The V gene is TRBV28, the J gene TRBJ1-1, with 8 bases fitting TRBD1. The CDR3 consists of 15 residues. Trimming at V came to 4 bases and at J to 1 base, leaving 5 bases not matched to a gene. Germline-derived CDR1 and CDR2 are MDHEN and SYDVKM. CDR3 coding DNA: TGTGCCAGCAGTTCTATAGGACAGGGGAACACTGAAGCTTTCTTT. Encoded protein: CASSSIGQGNTEAFF.

This CDR3 is CASSLVLEASYEQYF. The CDR3 nucleotides are TGTGCCAGCAGCTTGGTTTTAGAGGCTTCCTACGAGCAGTACTTC. The V call is TRBV5-5, the J call TRBJ2-7, with unresolved D. Trimming pared 0 bases from V and 1 base from J, leaving 11 bases between. CDR1 SGHKS and CDR2 YYEKEE come from the germline V gene (reference sequence). The CDR3 is made up of 15 amino acids.

In this sample, this clone turned up once. The rearrangement links TRBV5-1 to TRBJ2-3; TRBD1 matches 7 bases. There are 16 residues in the CDR3. With V trimmed by 3 bases and J by 0 bases, 7 bases remained unmatched. Germline lookup yields CDR1 SGHRS and CDR2 YFSETQ. CDR3 coding DNA: TGCGCCAGCAGCTACCGGGGACAGACTAGCACAGATACGCAGTATTTT. This codes for CASSYRGQTSTDTQYF. The full variable domain, with the rest looked up from reference TRBV5-1 and TRBJ2-3, is KAGVTQTPRYLIKTRGQQVTLSCSPISGHRSVSWYQQTPGQGLQFLFEYFSETQRNKGNFPGRFSGRQFSNSRSEMNVSTLELGDSALYLCASSYRGQTSTDTQYFGPGTRLTVL.

The J gene is TRBJ1-2, the V gene TRBV4-2; no clear D gene. CDR3 length equals 16 residues. V lost 0 bases and J lost 6, with 17 bases in between. Germline lookup yields CDR1 LGHNA and CDR2 YNFKEQ. CDR3 amino acids: CASSQDSKRADHGYTF. The CDR3 region has the DNA TGTGCCAGCAGCCAAGATTCGAAGAGGGCAGATCATGGCTACACCTTC.

The chain has TRBV5-4 and TRBJ1-3; a possible D gene is TRBD1 (6 bases). Deletions cut 0 bases from V and 7 bases from J, with 11 bases between. CDR1 and CDR2 (germline): SGHNT, YYREEE (reference sequence). This CDR3 comprises 14 residues. CDR3 bases: TGTGCCAGCAGCTTGGGGTCCCAGGGGAACACCATATATTTT. It yields the protein CASSLGSQGNTIYF.

As to this clone: This sample also contains other DNA sequences that code for the same CDR3. This CDR3 is CASRDSSNQPQHF. CDR3 sequence (DNA): TGTGCCAGCAGGGACAGCAGCAATCAGCCCCAGCATTTT. The chain is built from TRBV6-5 and TRBJ1-5; D perhaps matches TRBD1 (6 bases). Germline lookup yields CDR1 MNHEY and CDR2 SVGAGI. The ends were cut back, 6 bases at V and 1 base at J, with 7 bases in the middle. The CDR3 covers 13 residues.

The chain employs TRBV5-1 and TRBJ1-6; TRBD1 matches at 7 bases. V trimming: 4 bases; J trimming: 0 bases; junction bases outside the gene matches: 4. This CDR3 is 16 amino acids long. Per the germline V gene, CDR1 is SGHRS and CDR2 is YFSETQ. This CDR3 reads CASSRTGSSYNSPLHF. CDR3 in DNA: TGCGCCAGCAGCCGGACAGGTAGCTCCTATAATTCACCCCTCCACTTT.

The chain couples TRBV3-1 (or the pseudogene TRBV3-2) to TRBJ1-1; D unclear. The CDR3 contains 12 residues. Trimming cost V 7 bases and J 6 bases, with 12 bases left between them. The germline V gene has CDR1 LGHDT and CDR2 YNNKEL (reference sequence). The CDR3 loop is CASTGVGSEAFF. The CDR3 bases are TGTGCCAGCACCGGGGTCGGATCTGAAGCTTTCTTT.

The rearrangement uses TRBV19 and TRBJ2-3, with D possibly matching TRBD1 (5 bases). V lost 1 base to trimming and J lost 4 bases, with 12 bases between them. This CDR3 region has 15 residues. Germline CDR1 reads LNHDA; CDR2 reads SQIVND (reference sequence). The CDR3 coding sequence is TGTGCCAGTAGTATAGCAGGGAAGCGCTCAGATACGCAGTATTTT. It specifies CASSIAGKRSDTQYF.

The chain uses TRBV14 and TRBJ2-7; no firm D call. The CDR3 runs to 13 residues. V was pared by 2 bases and J by 2 bases, with 7 bases between. Germline values: CDR1 SGHDN, CDR2 FVKESK. CDR3 loop: CASSQTATYEQYF. The CDR3 DNA reads as TGTGCCAGCAGCCAAACAGCCACCTACGAGCAGTACTTC.

Concerning this clone: Other nucleotide sequences from this sample produce the same CDR3. J is TRBJ1-2 and V is TRBV9, with 9 bases fitting TRBD1. The CDR3 is 14 residues long. Germline CDR1 SGDLS, CDR2 YYNGEE. V gave up 4 bases and J gave up 8 bases; unmatched junction bases: 9. This CDR3 is CASSPDRGERGYTF. The CDR3 DNA sequence: TGTGCCAGCAGCCCGGACAGGGGAGAGAGAGGCTACACCTTC.

The chain joins TRBV7-2 to TRBJ2-2; 8 positions agree with TRBD2. The V and J ends lost 5 bases and 0 bases, in that order; junction bases with no gene match: 2. The CDR3 consists of 15 residues. Looked up from germline, CDR1 is SGHTA and CDR2 is FQGNSA. The CDR3 loop reads CASSLGGANTGELFF. The CDR3 DNA reads TGTGCCAGCAGCCTCGGGGGGGCGAACACCGGGGAGCTGTTTTTT.

This clone has only one observation. Within the sample, other DNA sequences also encode this same CDR3. The CDR3 sequence is CASSKGGDGGRETQYF. CDR3 bases: TGTGCCAGCAGCAAAGGGGGGGACGGGGGGAGGGAGACCCAGTACTTC. V is TRBV21-1 and J is TRBJ2-5; the table's D call TRBD2 went unverified against the DNA. TRBV21-1 counts as a pseudogene. CDR3 length equals 16 residues.

The chain is built from TRBV27 and TRBJ1-1; 12 bases line up with TRBD1. The germline V gene has CDR1 MNHEY and CDR2 SMNVEV (reference sequence). This CDR3 is 17 amino acids long. V lost 6 bases, J lost 2 bases, and 10 bases stayed unmatched. The CDR3 nucleotides are TGTGCCAGCAGAACGCTTGGGACAGGGGGCCCCAACACTGAAGCTTTCTTT. It codes for CASRTLGTGGPNTEAFF.

This clone came up a few times. The chain recombines TRBV2 with TRBJ2-1, with TRBD2 matching over 12 bases. V trimming: 4 bases; J trimming: 9 bases; junction bases outside the gene matches: 7. This CDR3 spans 15 amino acids. Germline CDR1 is SNHLY and CDR2 is FYNNEI. As DNA, the CDR3 is TGTGCCAGCAGTGGTTCTAGCGGGGGGGCCCTTGAGCAGTTCTTC. Residues: CASSGSSGGALEQFF. Based on the CDR3 plus reference TRBV2 and TRBJ2-1, the full variable domain is EPEVTQTPSHQVTQMGQEVILRCVPISNHLYFYWYRQILGQKVEFLVSFYNNEISEKSEIFDDQFSVERPDGSNFTLKIRSTKLEDSAMYFCASSGSSGGALEQFFGPGTRLTVL.

Turning to this clone: This same CDR3 is encoded by further DNA sequences in the sample. The rearrangement links TRBV2 to TRBJ1-5, with D perhaps matching TRBD1 (5 bases). Germline V gives CDR1 SNHLY, CDR2 FYNNEI. The CDR3 totals 14 residues. V lost 9 bases and J lost 2, with 14 bases in between. The CDR3: CASSLGGGNQPQHF. The CDR3 DNA follows: TGTGCCAGTTCCCTGGGGGGAGGCAATCAGCCCCAGCATTTT.

This sequence joins TRBV27 and TRBJ1-5; D is unclear. The CDR3 consists of 13 residues. With 7 bases removed from V and 3 bases from J, the gap between germline ends came to 10 bases. Germline-derived CDR1 and CDR2 are MNHEY and SMNVEV (reference sequence). The CDR3 is CASTPSVNQPQHF. CDR3 in DNA: TGTGCCAGCACCCCCAGCGTCAATCAGCCCCAGCATTTT.

This clone was observed a handful of times. V gene TRBV11-2 combines with J gene TRBJ1-1; D may be TRBD1 (6 bases). Germline loops: CDR1 SGHAT, CDR2 FQNNGV. Trimming shortened V by 6 bases and J by 0 bases, and 14 bases separated the two germline ends. The CDR3 covers 15 residues. The CDR3 DNA sequence: TGTGCCAGCAGACCAGGGGCTGGAATGAACACTGAAGCTTTCTTT. This gives the protein CASRPGAGMNTEAFF.

This clone was seen only a few times. The chain combines TRBV30 with TRBJ1-3, with a weak D call TRBD1 (5 bases). The CDR3 extends over 18 amino acids. The germline CDR1 and CDR2 sequences are GTSNPN and SVGIG (reference sequence). Deletions cut 0 bases from V and 4 bases from J, with 22 bases between. The CDR3 sequence: CAWSVPRGSGGHGNTIYF. The CDR3 DNA follows: TGTGCCTGGAGTGTGCCCCGGGGGTCGGGGGGTCACGGAAACACCATATATTTT.

The chain recombines TRBV3-1 (or the pseudogene TRBV3-2) with TRBJ1-1; TRBD1 matches at 7 bases. Germline CDR1 reads LGHDT; CDR2 reads YNNKEL (reference sequence). With V trimmed by 4 bases and J by 4 bases, 0 bases remained unmatched. The CDR3 covers 12 residues. Here the CDR3 reads CASSRQGTEAFF. CDR3 coding DNA: TGTGCCAGCAGCCGACAGGGCACTGAAGCTTTCTTT.